What follows are 6 T cell receptor beta chains derived from one specimen sequenced in a study of shared clonotypes between healthy human individuals. Using immunoSEQ multiplex PCR, the repertoire was profiled, and TCRdb retains in-frame clones only, with some absent. The data show approximately 530,000 clones, more than 95% seen once. Specimen: naive CD4+ T cells sorted from blood. Subset in this sample: CD45RA+ positively selected. All receptors come from a young woman in good health.

The gene calls are TRBV9 and TRBJ2-1, with D possibly matching TRBD2 (5 bases). This CDR3 spans 14 amino acids. Germline V gene data show CDR1 as SGDLS and CDR2 as YYNGEE. Trimming left V 4 bases short and J 5 bases short, with 13 bases between. The CDR3 DNA follows: TGTGCCAGCAGCTCCCACGGCGGGCACAATGAGCAGTTCTTC. As protein: CASSSHGGHNEQFF.

This chain uses TRBV6-5 with TRBJ1-5; D ambiguous. Trimming removed 7 bases from V and 0 bases from J, with 10 bases in between. The CDR3 spans 14 residues. Germline V gives CDR1 MNHEY, CDR2 SVGAGI. CDR3 region: CASKSRYSNQPQHF. For the CDR3, the DNA is TGTGCCAGCAAGAGCAGGTATAGCAATCAGCCCCAGCATTTT.

V and J are TRBV18 and TRBJ1-5; D remains ambiguous. CDR1 and CDR2 from the germline V gene are KGHSH and LQKENI. The CDR3 totals 14 residues. Deletions cut 3 bases from V and 4 bases from J, with 10 bases between. The CDR3 protein is CASSPGLQNQPQHF. The DNA for the CDR3 is TGTGCCAGCTCACCGGGTCTGCAAAATCAGCCCCAGCATTTT.

V usage is TRBV7-3 and J usage is TRBJ2-1, with 9 nucleotides matching TRBD1. The CDR3 has 16 residues. With 5 bases clipped from V and 3 bases from J, the junction kept 8 bases outside the gene matches. In germline, CDR1 is SGHTA, CDR2 FQGTGA. The CDR3 region is CASSINGQGNYNEQFF. CDR3 nucleotides: TGTGCCAGCAGCATAAACGGACAGGGGAACTACAATGAGCAGTTCTTC.

This clone was recorded once. This chain uses TRBV6-1 with TRBJ2-4; D remains unclear. The V and J ends lost 3 bases and 4 bases respectively, with 7 bases between them. Germline lookup yields CDR1 MNHNS and CDR2 SASEGT. The CDR3 runs 13 residues. The CDR3 bases are TGTGCCAGCAGTGATGGTACGAAAAACATTCAGTACTTC. This gives the protein CASSDGTKNIQYF.

The chain recombines TRBV4-1 with TRBJ2-5; D remains unclear. The V and J ends lost 0 bases and 0 bases respectively, with 8 bases between them. The CDR3 is 15 residues long. The germline V gene encodes CDR1 MGHRA and CDR2 YSYEKL. In DNA, the CDR3 is TGCGCCAGCAGCCAAGAGCTCATGTACCAAGAGACCCAGTACTTC. Protein sequence: CASSQELMYQETQYF.